The present TCR beta chain was sequenced within a study of blood T cell repertoires in COVID-19. V shed 6 bases and J 1 base; nucleotides not matched to a gene: 6. Germline CDR1 reads SNHLY; CDR2 reads FYNNEI. This CDR3 contains 15 residues. Assay used: immunoSEQ multiplex PCR; TCRdb lists only in-frame clones, some missing. The sample carries 150,000 to 200,000 clones, roughly 84% recorded once. Patients in Seattle were enrolled during active infection, then followed longitudinally. This clonotype was obtained from a person between 65 and 79 years old with COVID-19, enrolled during active disease. The sequencing input was peripheral blood. The gene calls are TRBV2 and TRBJ1-2; 9 nucleotides line up with TRBD1. The CDR3 coding sequence is TGTGCCAGCAGAGGACCGGGACAGGGTAACTATGGCTACACCTTC. It yields the protein CASRGPGQGNYGYTF.